These 19 T cell receptor beta chains came from one sample sequenced in a study of vaccination effects on CD4 cells after COVID-19. Within the ViraFEST assay, antigen-specific CD4+ T cells underwent expansion with viral peptide pools prior to sequencing. Isolation of CD4+ T cells took place after about 10 days of culture. All participants had two doses of either the BNT162b2 or mRNA-1273 vaccine. The antigens for these receptors are not known. Libraries were prepared by immunoSEQ multiplex PCR; TCRdb keeps only in-frame clonotypes and omits some of them. The sample comprises tens of thousands of clones, around 67% of which are singletons, and approximately 7.8% rests with the top ten. Sequencing used CD4+ T cells from PBMCs cultured with SARS-CoV-2 spike peptides, obtained after COVID-19 vaccination. The receptors were gathered from a human donor who received a COVID-19 vaccine.

The V gene is TRBV24-1, the J gene TRBJ2-3; 9 positions agree with TRBD2. Trimming removed 9 bases from V and 0 bases from J; junction bases left unmatched: 3. The CDR3 covers 14 residues. Looked up from germline, CDR1 is KGHDR and CDR2 is SFDVKD. This CDR3 reads CATSAGGSTDTQYF. In DNA form, the CDR3 reads TGTGCCACCTCCGCGGGGGGGAGCACAGATACGCAGTATTTT.

The chain combines TRBV18 with TRBJ2-5; no clear D. With 4 bases removed from V and 6 bases from J, the gap between germline ends came to 18 bases. The length of the CDR3 is 15 residues. The germline CDR1 and CDR2 sequences are KGHSH and LQKENI. The CDR3 reads CASSHRVEPQKTQYF. The CDR3 DNA follows: TGTGCCAGCTCACACCGCGTGGAGCCTCAAAAGACCCAGTACTTC.

This clone was counted a few times. The chain recombines TRBV29-1 with TRBJ2-5; D uncertain. Trimming cost V 4 bases and J 5 bases, with 5 bases left between them. This CDR3 is 10 amino acids long. In germline, CDR1 is SQVTM, CDR2 ANQGSEA. CDR3 amino acids: CSVGIETQYF. The CDR3 bases are TGCAGCGTTGGGATCGAGACCCAGTACTTC. The entire variable domain, with the rest obtained from reference TRBV29-1 and TRBJ2-5, is as follows: SAVISQKPSRDICQRGTSLTIQCQVDSQVTMMFWYRQQPGQSLTLIATANQGSEATYESGFVIDKFPISRPNLTFSTLTVSNMSPEDSSIYLCSVGIETQYFGPGTRLLVL.

The chain has TRBV7-8 and TRBJ2-7; D not certain. The germline CDR1 and CDR2 sequences are SGHVS and FQNEAQ. Trimming removed 2 bases at V and 1 base at J, with 9 bases between. There are 14 residues in the CDR3. CDR3 DNA sequence: TGTGCCAGCAGCTTACGGCAGGATTCCTACGAGCAGTACTTC. Translated: CASSLRQDSYEQYF. The whole variable domain, remainder taken from reference TRBV7-8 and TRBJ2-7, is GAGVSQSPRYKVAKRGQDVALRCDPISGHVSLFWYQQALGQGPEFLTYFQNEAQLDKSGLPSDRFFAERPEGSVSTLKIQRTQQEDSAVYLCASSLRQDSYEQYFGPGTRLTVT.

The CDR3 DNA reads as TGTGCCAGCAGTTTAGACTATTACTCCTACGAGCAGTACTTC. Its translation: CASSLDYYSYEQYF. This chain links TRBV27 with TRBJ2-7, with D possibly being TRBD2 (5 bases). The CDR3 totals 14 residues. The V gene lost 2 bases and the J gene lost 0 bases, with 8 bases spanning the gap. CDR1 and CDR2 (germline): MNHEY, SMNVEV (reference sequence).

In this sample, this clone turned up once. The chain uses TRBV3-1 (or the pseudogene TRBV3-2) and TRBJ2-3; no clear D. Germline CDR1 reads LGHDT; CDR2 reads YNNKEL (reference sequence). V dropped 4 bases and J dropped 0 bases, with 11 bases sitting between them. This CDR3 has 15 residues. DNA for the CDR3: TGTGCCAGCAGCCTAAGGGCGATAAGCACAGATACGCAGTATTTT. It specifies CASSLRAISTDTQYF.

The J gene is TRBJ2-3, the V gene TRBV5-1; 11 nucleotides match TRBD1. CDR3 length equals 17 residues. The V and J ends lost 2 bases and 5 bases, in that order; junction bases with no gene match: 10. Germline-derived CDR1 and CDR2 are SGHRS and YFSETQ. The CDR3 region is CASSLVRGQGAGDTQYF. The CDR3 region has the DNA TGCGCCAGCAGCTTAGTTCGAGGACAGGGGGCAGGAGATACGCAGTATTTT.

By share, this clone ranks as medium-sized (0.01 to 0.1%). The chain recombines TRBV7-2 with TRBJ2-7; possibly TRBD2 for D (6 bases). This CDR3 spans 16 amino acids. Trimming pared 0 bases from V and 0 bases from J, leaving 12 bases between. Germline loops: CDR1 SGHTA, CDR2 FQGNSA. The DNA of the CDR3 is TGTGCCAGCAGCTTAGCGAGCGCGGGGAGCTCCTACGAGCAGTACTTC. Its protein product is CASSLASAGSSYEQYF. Full variable domain (outside the CDR3, taken from reference TRBV7-2 and TRBJ2-7): GAGVSQSPSNKVTEKGKDVELRCDPISGHTALYWYRQSLGQGLEFLIYFQGNSAPDKSGLPSDRFSAERTGGSVSTLTIQRTQQEDSAVYLCASSLASAGSSYEQYFGPGTRLTVT.

This rearrangement joins TRBV3-1 (or the pseudogene TRBV3-2) to TRBJ2-4, with TRBD2 matching over 7 bases. The CDR3 is made up of 16 amino acids. CDR1 is LGHDT and CDR2 is YNNKEL in the germline V gene (reference sequence). Trimming at V came to 4 bases and at J to 4 bases, leaving 10 bases not matched to a gene. CDR3 DNA: TGTGCCAGCAGCCCCCTGGGGGGGAACATGAAAAACATTCAGTACTTC. Amino acids: CASSPLGGNMKNIQYF.

This rearrangement joins TRBV2 to TRBJ1-4; a weak D match, TRBD1 (5 bases). This CDR3 region has 14 residues. The V end was cut by 2 bases, the J end by 1 base, with 5 bases between. CDR1 is SNHLY and CDR2 is FYNNEI in the germline V gene. CDR3 in DNA: TGTGCCAGCAGTGAACAGGGAACTAATGAAAAACTGTTTTTT. Amino acids: CASSEQGTNEKLFF.

This clone has only a few counts. The V call is TRBV5-1, the J call TRBJ1-1; no definite D call. Germline lookup yields CDR1 SGHRS and CDR2 YFSETQ. Trimming removed 5 bases at V and 1 base at J, with 9 bases between. The CDR3 loop spans 13 amino acids. DNA of the CDR3: TGCGCCAGCAGGATTGACGGGAACACTGAAGCTTTCTTT. Translation: CASRIDGNTEAFF.

This clone was recorded a few times. V usage is TRBV5-8 and J usage is TRBJ2-2, with a weak D call TRBD1 (5 bases). V was pared by 2 bases and J by 5 bases, with 13 bases between. This CDR3 comprises 15 residues. Per germline, CDR1 SGHTS and CDR2 YDEGEE. The CDR3 loop is CASSLQTVKTGELFF. In DNA form, the CDR3 reads TGTGCCAGCAGCTTACAGACAGTGAAAACCGGGGAGCTGTTTTTT.

This rearrangement joins TRBV15 to TRBJ2-4; TRBD2 matches 8 bases. V lost 5 bases and J lost 1; bases outside the gene matches: 4. Germline assignment: CDR1 LNHNV and CDR2 YYDKDF (reference sequence). The CDR3 sequence is 15 residues long. CDR3 sequence reads: CATSPGGPAKNIQYF. CDR3 DNA sequence: TGTGCCACCAGCCCGGGGGGGCCGGCCAAAAACATTCAGTACTTC.

V gene TRBV10-3 combines with J gene TRBJ2-7, with 8 nucleotides matching TRBD2. Germline V lookup: CDR1 ENHRY, CDR2 SYGVKD. This CDR3 spans 15 amino acids. Trimming at V came to 6 bases and at J to 2 bases, leaving 9 bases not matched to a gene. The CDR3 region has the DNA TGTGCCATCAGACTTGATAGCGGGACAACCTACGAGCAGTACTTC. Encoded protein: CAIRLDSGTTYEQYF.

This clone qualifies as medium-sized. The rearrangement joins TRBV7-9 to TRBJ1-1; D uncertain. V shed 3 bases and J shed 1 base, with 6 bases lying between them. CDR3 length: 13 amino acids. CDR1 SEHNR and CDR2 FQNEAQ come from the germline V gene (reference sequence). CDR3 in amino acids: CASSLARNTEAFF. The CDR3 DNA follows: TGTGCCAGCAGCTTGGCGCGGAACACTGAAGCTTTCTTT.

This sequence joins TRBV6-5 and TRBJ2-1; 8 bases line up with TRBD1. Germline trimming cut 4 bases from V and 10 bases from J; bases unmatched to any gene: 12. Looked up from germline, CDR1 is MNHEY and CDR2 is SVGAGI. CDR3 length: 15 residues. The CDR3 nucleotides are TGTGCCAGCAGTTCTTTTCGGACAGGGCATGGGGAGCAGTTCTTC. Translating gives CASSSFRTGHGEQFF.

The rearrangement joins TRBV21-1 to TRBJ1-6; the listed D gene, TRBD1, was not tested against the DNA. TRBV21-1 is labeled a pseudogene. There are 18 residues in the CDR3. CDR3 in amino acids: CASSNQGAGQGYNSPLHF. The CDR3 DNA reads as TGTGCCAGCAGCAATCAAGGTGCGGGACAGGGCTATAATTCACCCCTCCACTTT.

This rearrangement joins TRBV19 to TRBJ2-5; 8 bases are shared with TRBD2. Germline V gives CDR1 LNHDA, CDR2 SQIVND (reference sequence). Losses at the gene ends were 3 bases for V and 6 bases for J; bases not matched to a gene: 12. The length of the CDR3 is 16 residues. CDR3 nucleotides: TGTGCCAGTAGTATGTCGGGGGGGGCGGGAGTTAAGACCCAGTACTTC. Translation gives CASSMSGGAGVKTQYF.

The chain carries TRBV7-2 and TRBJ2-7; 7 nucleotides agree with TRBD1. J gave up 0 bases and V 0 bases, and 2 bases lay outside the gene matches. CDR3 length equals 15 residues. Germline assignment: CDR1 SGHTA and CDR2 FQGNSA. The CDR3 loop reads CASSLAGTVSYEQYF. The CDR3 coding sequence is TGTGCCAGCAGCTTAGCCGGGACAGTCTCCTACGAGCAGTACTTC.